The rows below give T cell receptor beta chains drawn from one sample of a study of T cells after yellow fever vaccination. TCRdb re-called the 5' RACE reads through MiXCR, storing one row per CDR3 protein. Here the sample spans more than 350,000 distinct CDR3 sequences, around 10% being singletons. Sequences were derived from PBMCs, sampled on the day of the first yellow fever vaccination. Receptors were obtained from a man younger than 35 who received the YFV17D yellow fever vaccine. Both conserved end residues are trimmed from each CDR3.

TRBV23-1	TRBJ2-2	ASASRDYTGELF
TRBV5-1	TRBJ1-3	ASSGGTRTGNTIY
TRBV9	TRBJ2-3	ASSVFGISTDTQY
TRBV11-2	TRBJ1-4	ASTQAGTVLEKLF
TRBV7-8	TRBJ2-1	ASNLVLTGRGLDDNEQF
TRBV9	TRBJ2-2	ASSDGDKNTGELF
TRBV9	TRBJ2-3	ASSARPHPSTDTQY
TRBV6-1	TRBJ2-5	ASSEAIGRAETQY
TRBV6-4	TRBJ2-1	ASSDAGTGANEQF
TRBV5-4	TRBJ2-2	ASSLWTDKNTGELF
TRBV5-1	TRBJ1-6	ASSTDRVNSPLH
TRBV6-2/TRBV6-3	TRBJ2-1	ASLPQQGWGQF
TRBV20-1	TRBJ1-6	SARVLGQGDYNSPLH
TRBV9	TRBJ1-2	ASSDKGDYGYT
TRBV2	TRBJ2-7	ASSVGLSGEQY
TRBV5-1	TRBJ2-1	ASSLDPSGVAVEQF
TRBV11-2	TRBJ1-2	ASSQPYRAHYGYT
TRBV7-9	TRBJ2-3	ASSPPGWDTQY
TRBV12-3/TRBV12-4	TRBJ1-5	VSSFTKGANQPQH
TRBV27	TRBJ1-6	ASSQGVRRDSPLH
TRBV7-2	TRBJ2-5	ASSFQGGRETQY
TRBV4-3	TRBJ2-5	ASSQDSRGGETQY
TRBV28	TRBJ2-2	ASSHSGIGELF
TRBV4-2	TRBJ1-4	ASSQGTGREKLF
TRBV6-5	TRBJ1-5	ASSYAGAAQPQH